The following is a T cell receptor beta chain sequence with its context. What it binds is not known. Each patient's primary melanoma had been removed surgically, with risk of metastatic recurrence. This sample was included in a study of primary melanoma T cells and metastatic recurrence. In the study overall: Samples were primary melanomas of stage T2 to T4.

Study findings and constraints: Melanomas with T-cell fraction above 20% appeared to have better outcomes. T-cell fraction reportedly outperformed other histopathological variables added to thickness.

TCRdb's table, derived via immunoSEQ multiplex PCR, lists solely in-frame clones and lacks some. Of more than 250 clones in the sample, approximately 86% were seen once. Germline V lookup: CDR1 MNHGY, CDR2 SAAAGT. The CDR3 is 15 residues long. The V end lost 6 bases, the J end lost 2 bases, and 13 bases lay between the germline ends. The sequence was obtained from a human donor with melanoma. The material sequenced was melanoma tumor tissue. The gene calls are TRBV6-8 and TRBJ2-2, with a tentative D call TRBD2 (5 bases). The CDR3 region is CASRNPGLNTGELFF. CDR3 bases: TGTGCCAGCAGGAACCCCGGACTCAACACCGGGGAGCTGTTTTTT.